This T cell receptor (beta chain) was recovered during a study of long-term antiretroviral therapy in people with HIV. Specimens held roughly 0.9-11 million cryopreserved PBMC prior to DNA extraction. The immunoSEQ assay was v3.0, run at survey level. Sequenced by immunoSEQ multiplex PCR; TCRdb stores in-frame clones only, minus some. This sample has about 21,000 clones, with roughly 79% found just once. The TCR comes from a man aged 40-49 years with HIV. The input for sequencing was unsorted PBMCs, taken 0.1 years before starting antiretroviral therapy.

CDR3 coding DNA: TGCGCCAGCAGCTTGGACCCGACTAGCGGGAGACTAAGCTCCTACAATGAGCAGTTCTTC. Protein: CASSLDPTSGRLSSYNEQFF. The chain carries TRBV5-1 and TRBJ2-1; 12 nucleotides align to TRBD2. This CDR3 is 20 amino acids long. The V segment lost 0 bases and the J segment 0 bases; nucleotides outside the gene matches: 10. In germline, CDR1 is SGHRS, CDR2 YFSETQ.